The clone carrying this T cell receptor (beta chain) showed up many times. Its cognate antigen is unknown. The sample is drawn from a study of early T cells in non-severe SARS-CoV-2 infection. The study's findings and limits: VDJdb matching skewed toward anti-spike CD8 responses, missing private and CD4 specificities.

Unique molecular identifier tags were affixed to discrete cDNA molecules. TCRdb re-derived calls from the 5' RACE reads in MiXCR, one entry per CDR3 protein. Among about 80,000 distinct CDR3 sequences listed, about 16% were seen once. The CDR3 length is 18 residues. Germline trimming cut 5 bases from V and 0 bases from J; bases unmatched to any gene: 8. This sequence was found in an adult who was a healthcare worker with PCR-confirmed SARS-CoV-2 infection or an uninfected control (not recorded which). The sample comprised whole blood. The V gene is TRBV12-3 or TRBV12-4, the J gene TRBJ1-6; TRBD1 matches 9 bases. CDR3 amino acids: CASSRTGGQSSYNSPLHF. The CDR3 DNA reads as TGTGCCAGCAGTAGAACAGGGGGCCAGAGCTCCTATAATTCACCCCTCCACTTT.